The 6 T cell receptor beta chains given below trace back to one sample, sequenced in a study of cytomegalovirus exposure and HLA in healthy donors. Researchers ran the PCR with 60 Vbeta and 13 Jbeta primers. Libraries were prepared by immunoSEQ multiplex PCR; TCRdb keeps only in-frame clonotypes and omits some of them. Here the sample spans 150,000 to 200,000 clones, 79% being singletons. Material: PBMCs. The source is a woman aged 45-65 years in good health and CMV-seronegative.

The V gene is TRBV7-6, the J gene TRBJ2-7; TRBD1 is a possible D gene (7 bases). Germline V lookup: CDR1 SGHVS, CDR2 FNYEAQ. V lost 4 bases and J lost 4, with 20 bases in between. CDR3 length: 16 amino acids. The DNA of the CDR3 is TGTGCCAGCAGCTCGCCAGTAGGAGGGGGCAGTTACGAGCAGTACTTC. It yields the protein CASSSPVGGGSYEQYF.

The chain has TRBV7-8 and TRBJ2-5, with 13 bases lining up with TRBD2. This CDR3 spans 17 amino acids. Trimming at V came to 3 bases and at J to 4 bases, leaving 8 bases not matched to a gene. Per the germline V gene, CDR1 is SGHVS and CDR2 is FQNEAQ. The CDR3 nucleotides are TGTGCCAGCAGCTTCCTCGGGACTAGCGGGGCCACAGAGACCCAGTACTTC. Its protein is CASSFLGTSGATETQYF.

V and J are TRBV9 and TRBJ2-1, with 7 bases lining up with TRBD2. Germline V gene lookup returns CDR1 SGDLS and CDR2 YYNGEE. Losses at the gene ends were 2 bases for V and 1 base for J; bases not matched to a gene: 6. CDR3 length equals 16 residues. Written as DNA, the CDR3 is TGTGCCAGCAGCGTTATTTGGGGGGGATCCTACAATGAGCAGTTCTTC. Residues: CASSVIWGGSYNEQFF.

V usage is TRBV2 and J usage is TRBJ2-3; weak D call: TRBD1 (5 bases). The CDR3 sequence is 10 residues long. CDR1 and CDR2 (germline): SNHLY, FYNNEI. Trimming pared 6 bases from V and 8 bases from J, leaving 6 bases between. The CDR3 DNA reads TGTGCCAGCAGAAGGGGTACGCAGTATTTT. Its translation is CASRRGTQYF.

The J gene is TRBJ1-2, the V gene TRBV6-5; D is uncertain. V lost 7 bases and J 2 bases, leaving 14 bases between the germline ends. Germline CDR1 and CDR2: MNHEY and SVGAGI. CDR3 size: 14 residues. CDR3 protein: CASTNTRGNYGYTF. In DNA form, the CDR3 reads TGTGCCAGCACCAATACCCGGGGAAACTATGGCTACACCTTC.

The CDR3 loop reads CASLALDTQYF. The CDR3 DNA reads as TGTGCCAGCCTCGCACTGGATACGCAGTATTTT. This chain connects TRBV7-2 to TRBJ2-3; D gene ambiguous. CDR3 length: 11 amino acids. The V gene lost 8 bases and the J gene lost 6 bases, with 9 bases spanning the gap. Germline V gene data show CDR1 as SGHTA and CDR2 as FQGNSA.